A single sample is the source of the 14 T cell receptor beta chains below, sequenced in a study of T-cell memory formation after mild COVID-19. TCRdb passed the 5' RACE reads through MiXCR, listing each CDR3 protein once. The sample holds around 300,000 distinct CDR3 sequences, 10% to 15% seen once. The sequencing input was PBMCs or a T cell subset sorted from them (not recorded which). These receptors originate from a man between 18 and 29 years old who had mild COVID-19 (a few samples of this study predate the infection). Cell type and time point are not known.

The rearrangement joins TRBV4-1 to TRBJ2-7; TRBD2 might be the D (6 bases). There are 16 residues in the CDR3. CDR1 and CDR2 from the germline V gene are MGHRA and YSYEKL. V was shortened by 4 bases and J by 5 bases, with 21 bases between the two germline ends. DNA for the CDR3: TGCGCCAGCAGCCGAGGAGGGCGGGGCAACAGCCACGAGCAGTACTTC. Residues: CASSRGGRGNSHEQYF.

The rearrangement links TRBV20-1 to TRBJ2-2; 8 nucleotides line up with TRBD2. V lost 2 bases and J lost 3; bases outside the gene matches: 5. The CDR3 is 15 residues long. Germline-derived CDR1 and CDR2 are DFQATT and SNEGSKA (reference sequence). DNA for the CDR3: TGCAGTGCTAGACGGAGCGGGGGACACACCGGGGAGCTGTTTTTT. It is translated as CSARRSGGHTGELFF.

The rearrangement uses TRBV7-3 and TRBJ2-5; D gene ambiguous. Trimming removed 1 base at V and 4 bases at J, with 7 bases between. CDR1 and CDR2 from the germline V gene are SGHTA and FQGTGA. The CDR3 extends over 13 amino acids. The CDR3 protein is CASSLMEGETQYF. Here the CDR3 DNA reads TGTGCCAGCAGCTTAATGGAAGGAGAGACCCAGTACTTC.

This clonotype was observed a handful of times. This chain links TRBV6-5 with TRBJ2-4, with a possible D match to TRBD2 (6 bases). Germline assignment: CDR1 MNHEY and CDR2 SVGAGI. This CDR3 region has 16 residues. V was shortened by 2 bases and J by 2 bases, with 13 bases between the two germline ends. Here the CDR3 reads CASSYAGGGSKNIQYF. In nucleotides, the CDR3 is TGTGCCAGCAGTTACGCGGGCGGAGGGTCCAAAAACATTCAGTACTTC.

This chain joins TRBV5-6 and TRBJ2-3; 12 bases are shared with TRBD2. V trimming: 3 bases; J trimming: 6 bases; junction bases outside the gene matches: 2. The CDR3 has 14 residues. Germline CDR1 and CDR2: SGHDT and YYEEEE. The CDR3 DNA reads as TGTGCCAGCAGCTCGACTAGCGGGGGCGATACGCAGTATTTT. This sequence encodes CASSSTSGGDTQYF.

The rearrangement joins TRBV3-1 to TRBJ2-2, with D hard to call. The CDR3 spans 13 residues. The V end was cut by 5 bases, the J end by 5 bases, with 9 bases between. Germline V gene lookup returns CDR1 LGHDT and CDR2 YNNKEL (reference sequence). CDR3 amino acids: CASSYRRTGELFF. In nucleotides, the CDR3 is TGTGCCAGCAGCTACAGAAGGACCGGGGAGCTGTTTTTT.

The V gene is TRBV29-1, the J gene TRBJ2-2; tentatively, D is TRBD2 (5 bases). With 7 bases removed from V and 6 bases from J, the gap between germline ends came to 15 bases. The germline gives CDR1 SQVTM, CDR2 ANQGSEA. CDR3 size: 13 residues. CDR3 bases: TGCAGCGCCGGGGATACACGGGCCGGGGAGCTGTTTTTT. Its translation is CSAGDTRAGELFF.

The V call is TRBV6-4, the J call TRBJ1-5; 8 bases match TRBD1. The junction had 4 bases not matched to a gene; V was cut back by 5 bases and J by 7 bases. This CDR3 spans 13 amino acids. CDR1 and CDR2 from the germline V gene are MRHNA and SNTAGT. The CDR3 DNA follows: TGTGCCAGCAGTTACTGGACAGGGCAGCCCCAGCATTTT. Protein product: CASSYWTGQPQHF.

The CDR3 loop is CASSLQDTYNEQFF. As DNA, the CDR3 is TGTGCCAGCAGTTTACAGGACACTTACAATGAGCAGTTCTTC. This rearrangement joins TRBV27 to TRBJ2-1, with D maybe TRBD1 (5 bases). This CDR3 is 14 amino acids long. Trimming shortened V by 2 bases and J by 4 bases, and 9 bases separated the two germline ends. Looked up from germline, CDR1 is MNHEY and CDR2 is SMNVEV (reference sequence).

J is TRBJ2-4 and V is TRBV11-1, with 8 bases fitting TRBD2. Germline CDR1 is SGHAT and CDR2 is FQDESV (reference sequence). Germline trimming cut 5 bases from V and 6 bases from J; bases unmatched to any gene: 6. There are 14 residues in the CDR3. This CDR3 is CASSTRTSPNIQYF. CDR3 nucleotide sequence: TGTGCCAGCAGCACCCGGACTAGCCCAAACATTCAGTACTTC.

The chain links TRBV4-1 to TRBJ2-7; D not resolved. The V gene's germline CDR1 is MGHRA and CDR2 YSYEKL. V was clipped by 1 base and J by 7 bases, with 14 bases between them. There are 14 residues in the CDR3. DNA for the CDR3: TGCGCCAGCAGCCAAGGGGGATCCATCGGGGAGCAGTACTTC. Translated: CASSQGGSIGEQYF.

The sample holds a few counts of this clonotype. This chain joins TRBV6-4 and TRBJ2-3; 12 bases match TRBD2. Trimming removed 3 bases from V and 4 bases from J; junction bases left unmatched: 2. This CDR3 region has 15 residues. In germline, CDR1 is MRHNA, CDR2 SNTAGT. The CDR3 loop reads CASSERTSGADTQYF. The CDR3, as DNA: TGTGCCAGCAGTGAAAGGACTAGCGGGGCAGATACGCAGTATTTT.

This clonotype was counted many times. At one of its ends the junction is not consistent with the germline gene, which may arise from a read error. CDR3 amino acids: CASSLLAGGTDTQYF. The DNA of the CDR3 is TGTGCCAGCAGCTTACTAGCGGGGGGCACAGATACGCAGTATTTT. The chain employs TRBV5-1 and TRBJ2-3; 11 bases map to TRBD2. The CDR3 is 15 amino acids. CDR1 and CDR2 (germline): SGHRS, YFSETQ. The full variable domain, completed using reference TRBV5-1 and TRBJ2-3, is KAGVTQTPRYLIKTRGQQVTLSCSPISGHRSVSWYQQTPGQGLQFLFEYFSETQRNKGNFPGRFSGRQFSNSRSEMNVSTLELGDSALYLCASSLLAGGTDTQYFGPGTRLTVL.

The chain couples TRBV11-2 to TRBJ1-1, with D tentatively TRBD1 (6 bases). V shed 1 base and J shed 7 bases, with 13 bases lying between them. Germline V CDR1 and CDR2: SGHAT, FQNNGV. The CDR3 spans 14 residues. In DNA, the CDR3 is TGTGCCAGCAGCTTAGTCGGGGGGGCGGTTGAAGCTTTCTTT. The encoded protein is CASSLVGGAVEAFF.